These 18 T cell receptor beta chains share one sample of origin, sequenced in a study of blood T cell repertoires in COVID-19. Using immunoSEQ multiplex PCR, the repertoire was profiled, and TCRdb retains in-frame clones only, with some absent. Of 150,000 or so clones listed, approximately 83% are singletons. The source material was PBMCs or T cells enriched from blood (not recorded which). The receptors derive from a man aged 50-59 years who had recovered from COVID-19.

V usage is TRBV5-1 and J usage is TRBJ1-2, with 7 bases lining up with TRBD1. The V gene end was trimmed by 3 bases and the J gene end by 2 bases; junction bases not matched to a gene: 4. CDR3 length: 14 residues. Germline values: CDR1 SGHRS, CDR2 YFSETQ. CDR3 DNA sequence: TGCGCCAGCAGCTCCCCGGGACAGAACTATGGCTACACCTTC. Translated, it gives CASSSPGQNYGYTF.

The chain recombines TRBV6-5 with TRBJ1-1; 8 bases agree with TRBD1. J lost 4 bases, V lost 5 bases, and 6 bases had no gene match. The germline V gene encodes CDR1 MNHEY and CDR2 SVGAGI. The CDR3 extends over 14 amino acids. The CDR3 reads CASSPRQGPTEAFF. The CDR3 coding sequence is TGTGCCAGCAGTCCCCGACAGGGGCCCACTGAAGCTTTCTTT.

The chain couples TRBV4-3 to TRBJ1-1, with D possibly TRBD1 on 6 matching bases. In germline, CDR1 is LGHNA, CDR2 YSLEER. CDR3 length equals 17 residues. V lost 0 bases, J lost 5 bases, and 19 bases lay in between. The CDR3 nucleotides read TGCGCCAGCAGCCAAGATAAGGATGTTAGGGGGAAGACTGAAGCTTTCTTT. It encodes CASSQDKDVRGKTEAFF.

To note about this clone: This CDR3 is missing its conserved last phenylalanine or tryptophan, likely due to a read error. It is unclear where the CDR3 begins or ends on the DNA, so no DNA is shown, and the CDR3 is as TCRdb lists it. This chain links TRBV28 with TRBJ1-2. Germline assignment: CDR1 MDHEN and CDR2 SYDVKM. 10 amino acids form the CDR3, both terminal residues included. The CDR3 protein is CAGDMTDGVV.

V usage is TRBV7-2 and J usage is TRBJ1-5; D is uncertain. Between the trimmed V and J ends, which lost 4 bases and 0 bases, there was a span of 10 bases. Germline V gene sequence: CDR1 SGHTA, CDR2 FQGNSA. This CDR3 has 15 amino acids. CDR3 nucleotides: TGTGCCAGCAGCTCCCTGATCGGTAGCAATCAGCCCCAGCATTTT. Its translation: CASSSLIGSNQPQHF.

The chain has TRBV13 and TRBJ2-2, with 7 bases that match TRBD2. The V and J ends lost 4 bases and 0 bases, in that order; junction bases with no gene match: 14. Germline V CDR1 and CDR2: PRHDT, FYEKMQ (reference sequence). The CDR3 spans 19 residues. CDR3 bases: TGTGCCAGCAGCTCCTTAAGCCAGCGGGGTAGAGCGAACACCGGGGAGCTGTTTTTT. It encodes CASSSLSQRGRANTGELFF.

As to this clone: Compared with germline, one end of the junction differs, possibly owing to a read error. The chain recombines TRBV20-1 with TRBJ1-2; tentative D call: TRBD1 (6 bases). The CDR3 is 11 amino acids. From germline, CDR1 is DFQATT and CDR2 SNEGSKA (reference sequence). The CDR3 DNA reads as TGCAGTGCTCTAAAGATACAGGGTGAATACTTC. Translating gives CSALKIQGEYF.

The rearrangement links TRBV4-1 to TRBJ1-2, with D possibly matching TRBD1 (5 bases). This CDR3 has 15 residues. Germline V CDR1 and CDR2: MGHRA, YSYEKL. With 0 bases removed from V and 4 bases from J, the gap between germline ends came to 12 bases. CDR3 in amino acids: CASSQEPRVGYGYTF. Written as DNA, the CDR3 is TGCGCCAGCAGCCAAGAACCCAGGGTCGGCTATGGCTACACCTTC.

The chain couples TRBV28 to TRBJ2-5; TRBD2 matches at 7 bases. The germline gives CDR1 MDHEN, CDR2 SYDVKM. The CDR3 runs to 15 residues. Losses at the gene ends were 7 bases for V and 5 bases for J; bases not matched to a gene: 13. In DNA, the CDR3 is TGTGCCAGCACCTTTAGACTAGCTCTGGGGGAGACCCAGTACTTC. This gives the protein CASTFRLALGETQYF.

This rearrangement joins TRBV5-1 to TRBJ2-1, with 7 bases aligning to TRBD1. Germline values: CDR1 SGHRS, CDR2 YFSETQ. The CDR3 covers 14 residues. V shed 4 bases and J 9 bases; nucleotides not matched to a gene: 10. CDR3 sequence (DNA): TGCGCCAGCAGCGTTTCCCCCGGGACAGTTGAGCAGTTCTTC. Encoded protein: CASSVSPGTVEQFF.

This clone appeared a single time. CDR3: CASSFPGGDGYTF. CDR3 coding DNA: TGTGCCAGTAGTTTCCCAGGGGGCGATGGCTACACCTTC. The chain couples TRBV19 to TRBJ1-2; 8 nucleotides agree with TRBD1. The CDR3 runs 13 residues. Germline V gene data show CDR1 as LNHDA and CDR2 as SQIVND (reference sequence). V dropped 5 bases and J dropped 6; count of bases not matched to a gene: 5.

The chain recombines TRBV12-3 or TRBV12-4 with TRBJ1-6, with a weak D call TRBD1 (5 bases). The CDR3 has 12 residues. V lost 6 bases and J 10 bases, leaving 10 bases between the germline ends. Here the CDR3 DNA reads TGTGCCAGCAGCCGACAGAGCTCACCCCTCCACTTT. This codes for CASSRQSSPLHF.

This chain links TRBV7-3 with TRBJ2-1, with 11 bases aligning to TRBD2. Germline V CDR1 and CDR2: SGHTA, FQGTGA. CDR3 length: 16 residues. V was clipped by 2 bases and J by 2 bases; unmatched bases: 2. CDR3 amino acids: CASSLLAGGTYNEQFF. The CDR3 DNA sequence: TGTGCCAGCAGCTTACTAGCGGGGGGCACCTACAATGAGCAGTTCTTC.

This chain links TRBV6-1 with TRBJ1-1; D uncertain. In germline, CDR1 is MNHNS, CDR2 SASEGT. The CDR3 has 14 residues. Trimming removed 3 bases from V and 0 bases from J, with 8 bases in between. The DNA for the CDR3 is TGTGCCAGCAGTGATAGAGCGATGAACACTGAAGCTTTCTTT. Protein: CASSDRAMNTEAFF.

V gene TRBV5-1 combines with J gene TRBJ1-4, with D maybe TRBD1 (5 bases). V shed 0 bases and J shed 2 bases, with 14 bases lying between them. This CDR3 has 17 amino acids. Germline CDR1 SGHRS, CDR2 YFSETQ. CDR3 sequence: CASSLAPGMGTNEKLFF. CDR3 nucleotide sequence: TGCGCCAGCAGCTTGGCCCCAGGGATGGGCACTAATGAAAAACTGTTTTTT.

This sequence joins TRBV28 and TRBJ1-6; TRBD1 agrees at 9 bases. Germline V gene sequence: CDR1 MDHEN, CDR2 SYDVKM. The CDR3 extends over 15 amino acids. After removal of 5 bases from V and 7 bases from J, the junction contained 6 bases not matched to a gene. CDR3 residues: CASSQMTGGNSPLHF. The CDR3 nucleotides are TGTGCCAGCAGTCAAATGACAGGGGGAAATTCACCCCTCCACTTT.

This clone was detected only a few times. The chain employs TRBV19 and TRBJ1-5; 7 bases are a match to TRBD1. There are 16 residues in the CDR3. Germline V lookup: CDR1 LNHDA, CDR2 SQIVND (reference sequence). J was trimmed by 0 bases and V by 6 bases; bases with no gene match: 8. The CDR3 nucleotides are TGTGCCAGTAGCCCCTACGGGACAGATAGCAATCAGCCCCAGCATTTT. Translating it yields CASSPYGTDSNQPQHF.

A word on this clone: Other nucleotide sequences in the sample specify the same CDR3. V is TRBV12-3 or TRBV12-4 and J is TRBJ2-7; unclear D gene. Between the trimmed V and J ends, which lost 2 bases and 0 bases, there was a span of 5 bases. This CDR3 contains 13 residues. CDR3 sequence reads: CASSLSVSYEQYF. As DNA, the CDR3 is TGTGCCAGCAGTTTAAGCGTCTCCTACGAGCAGTACTTC.